This T cell receptor (beta chain) was identified during a study of T cells expressing NK-cell markers. With respect to this clonotype: Its antigen is not known.

Germline lookup yields CDR1 LGHNA and CDR2 YNFKEQ. This CDR3 spans 17 amino acids. Scientists made TCR beta cDNA using 5'RACE template switching with UMIs. TCRdb reprocessed the 5' RACE reads; each CDR3 protein has one entry and no DNA is given. The table for this sample gives roughly 23,000 distinct CDR3 sequences. The study's findings and limits: About six of the donors carried dominant NKG2C+ clonotypes that took up roughly 1.0-8% of their CD8+ T cells. Topping the CD3+CD56-NKG2C+ fraction as well were these clonotypes, in a handful of donors.

J is TRBJ1-6 and V is TRBV4-2; TCRdb returns TRBD1, unconfirmable since there is no DNA. Specimen: blood T cells: a sorted CD56 or NKG2C T cell subset, CD4+ or CD8+ T cells, or bulk PBMC T cells (not recorded which). The clonotype was recovered from a man aged 18-70 years in good health. CDR3 region: CASSQEGGQLYNSPLHF.